Described below is a single T cell receptor (beta chain) sequence and its context. Its matching antigen is unknown. The lymph nodes were axillary draining lymph nodes from breast cancer patients. This record belongs to a study of breast tumors, draining lymph nodes, adjacent tissues. Via MiXCR, TCRdb re-called the multiplex PCR reads, giving one row per CDR3 protein. The sample includes around 290,000 distinct CDR3 sequences, over 25% seen only once; the top ten take more than 1%. Trimming removed 3 bases at V and 2 bases at J, with 9 bases between. The CDR3 runs 13 residues. Looked up from germline, CDR1 is GTSNPN and CDR2 is SVGIG (reference sequence). General study results and limits: Tumor repertoires ranked between lymph nodes and nontumor tissue in diversity, with V and J gene preferences.

The sample consisted of axillary lymph node tissue. The TCR originated in a female donor with breast cancer. Some clones in this sample may be carry-over from other donors' samples. The rearrangement joins TRBV30 to TRBJ2-3; D is unresolved. CDR3 in DNA: TGTGCCTGGAGCCTAGGGTCCACAGATACGCAGTATTTT. Protein sequence: CAWSLGSTDTQYF.